The 26 T cell receptor beta chains reported below all come from one sample, sequenced in a study of cytomegalovirus exposure and HLA in healthy donors. Primers included in the PCR were 60 Vbeta and 13 Jbeta primers. Using immunoSEQ multiplex PCR, the repertoire was profiled, and TCRdb retains in-frame clones only, with some absent. The sample lists 200,000 to 250,000 clones, about four fifths occurring once. The sample was PBMCs. Receptors originate from a man aged 25 to 40 in good health and CMV-seronegative.

This clone has a single count. J is TRBJ1-3 and V is TRBV4-1; 7 positions agree with TRBD1. Trimming at V came to 5 bases and at J to 4 bases, leaving 17 bases not matched to a gene. Germline CDR1 is MGHRA and CDR2 is YSYEKL. The CDR3 runs 18 residues. In DNA, the CDR3 is TGCGCCAGCAGCACCGACAGGGCTAAATGGAGCCGCGGAAACACCATATATTTT. It encodes CASSTDRAKWSRGNTIYF.

The V and J genes are TRBV7-8 and TRBJ2-3; no definite D call. V gave up 1 base and J gave up 9 bases, with 20 bases separating them. The CDR3 covers 16 residues. Germline CDR1 is SGHVS and CDR2 is FQNEAQ. The CDR3 reads CASSLEEEQPPTTQYF. The CDR3 nucleotides are TGTGCCAGCAGCTTAGAAGAGGAACAACCTCCAACCACGCAGTATTTT.

This clone was counted a few times. The CDR3 sequence is CASSLGRGQGASYEQYF. The CDR3 DNA reads as TGCGCCAGCAGCTTGGGTAGGGGACAGGGAGCCTCCTACGAGCAGTACTTC. This sequence joins TRBV5-1 and TRBJ2-7; 9 bases are shared with TRBD1. Germline CDR1 reads SGHRS; CDR2 reads YFSETQ. This CDR3 has 17 amino acids. V dropped 0 bases and J dropped 0; count of bases not matched to a gene: 7. Combining the CDR3 with reference TRBV5-1 and TRBJ2-7 gives the whole variable domain KAGVTQTPRYLIKTRGQQVTLSCSPISGHRSVSWYQQTPGQGLQFLFEYFSETQRNKGNFPGRFSGRQFSNSRSEMNVSTLELGDSALYLCASSLGRGQGASYEQYFGPGTRLTVT.

The rearrangement uses TRBV5-6 and TRBJ2-3; 8 nucleotides match TRBD2. V dropped 2 bases and J dropped 8; count of bases not matched to a gene: 7. The CDR3 runs 14 residues. Germline lookup yields CDR1 SGHDT and CDR2 YYEEEE. The CDR3 sequence: CASSFPGGRGTQYF. In DNA form, the CDR3 reads TGTGCCAGCAGCTTTCCGGGGGGGCGGGGTACGCAGTATTTT.

The chain has TRBV7-8 and TRBJ2-1; the match to TRBD2 covers 10 bases. The CDR3 consists of 19 residues. Trimming removed 8 bases from V and 1 base from J; junction bases left unmatched: 17. The germline V gene encodes CDR1 SGHVS and CDR2 FQNEAQ. The CDR3 region has the DNA TGTGCCAGCTCCGCAAGGCTGAGCGGGGGGGGCTCTTCCTACAATGAGCAGTTCTTC. It translates to CASSARLSGGGSSYNEQFF.

The gene calls are TRBV28 and TRBJ1-5, with D possibly matching TRBD1 (6 bases). The CDR3 is 16 amino acids. V lost 1 base to trimming and J lost 1 base, with 11 bases between them. The germline V gene encodes CDR1 MDHEN and CDR2 SYDVKM. The chain's CDR3 is CASSLLSGVSNQPQHF. CDR3 nucleotides: TGTGCCAGCAGTTTATTATCAGGGGTGAGCAATCAGCCCCAGCATTTT.

The V and J genes are TRBV4-1 and TRBJ2-3; D not certain. CDR1 is MGHRA and CDR2 is YSYEKL in the germline V gene. The CDR3 runs to 16 residues. V lost 1 base and J 0 bases, leaving 11 bases between the germline ends. The CDR3 here is CASSQGFIASTDTQYF. CDR3 in DNA: TGCGCCAGCAGCCAAGGGTTTATAGCAAGCACAGATACGCAGTATTTT.

The V gene is TRBV20-1, the J gene TRBJ1-1; TRBD1 matches at 9 bases. CDR3 size: 11 residues. Unmatched junction bases numbered 7, after V lost 7 bases and J lost 10 bases. Per germline, CDR1 DFQATT and CDR2 SNEGSKA (reference sequence). This chain's CDR3 is CSVEQGARAFF. The CDR3 DNA follows: TGCAGTGTTGAACAGGGGGCGAGAGCTTTCTTT.

The chain combines TRBV4-1 with TRBJ2-5; 10 bases are a match to TRBD1. Germline CDR1 reads MGHRA; CDR2 reads YSYEKL. The V segment lost 1 base and the J segment 5 bases; nucleotides outside the gene matches: 19. This CDR3 spans 20 amino acids. The CDR3 bases are TGCGCCAGCAGCCAAGTCGCTCCATTCTTCAGACAGGGGGCGGGGGAGACCCAGTACTTC. This translates into CASSQVAPFFRQGAGETQYF.

On this clone itself: At one of its ends the junction is not consistent with the germline gene, which may arise from a read error. The rearrangement links TRBV7-9 to TRBJ1-4; 7 nucleotides agree with TRBD1. The CDR3 length is 16 residues. Germline V lookup: CDR1 SEHNR, CDR2 FQNEAQ (reference sequence). The CDR3 loop reads CSSSSGTASTNEKLFF. CDR3 DNA sequence: TGTTCCAGCAGCTCCGGGACAGCCTCAACTAATGAAAAACTGTTTTTT.

The rearrangement joins TRBV9 to TRBJ2-3; the match to TRBD2 covers 13 bases. V lost 4 bases and J lost 5; bases outside the gene matches: 7. The CDR3 is 16 amino acids. CDR1 and CDR2 from the germline V gene are SGDLS and YYNGEE. The CDR3 coding sequence is TGTGCCAGCAGCACGACTAGCGGGGGGCCTGGAGATACGCAGTATTTT. Protein product: CASSTTSGGPGDTQYF.

The V and J genes are TRBV4-1 and TRBJ2-7, with 7 bases fitting TRBD1. This CDR3 is 15 amino acids long. Germline lookup yields CDR1 MGHRA and CDR2 YSYEKL. Trimming cost V 3 bases and J 4 bases; bases outside gene matches: 9. CDR3 nucleotide sequence: TGCGCCAGCAGCCAGGGACAGCCACTACCTTACGAGCAGTACTTC. As protein: CASSQGQPLPYEQYF.

The chain has TRBV7-2 and TRBJ2-7, with TRBD1 matching over 9 bases. The V segment lost 3 bases and the J segment 4 bases; nucleotides outside the gene matches: 4. Germline V lookup: CDR1 SGHTA, CDR2 FQGNSA. This CDR3 has 14 amino acids. As DNA, the CDR3 is TGTGCCAGCAGCTTTACAGGGGGCATATACGAGCAGTACTTC. Protein: CASSFTGGIYEQYF.

A few counts support this clone. This chain connects TRBV18 to TRBJ2-7, with 8 bases matching TRBD1. V gave up 8 bases and J gave up 5 bases; unmatched junction bases: 8. Germline-derived CDR1 and CDR2 are KGHSH and LQKENI. The CDR3 is 13 amino acids. The CDR3 region has the DNA TGTGCCAGCAGACAGGGGACCGCCCACGAGCAGTACTTC. Residues: CASRQGTAHEQYF. Based on the CDR3 plus reference TRBV18 and TRBJ2-7, the full variable domain is NAGVMQNPRHLVRRRGQEARLRCSPMKGHSHVYWYRQLPEEGLKFMVYLQKENIIDESGMPKERFSAEFPKEGPSILRIQQVVRGDSAAYFCASRQGTAHEQYFGPGTRLTVT.

V and J are TRBV5-1 and TRBJ2-5, with 12 bases identical to TRBD2. The CDR3 totals 16 residues. Per the germline V gene, CDR1 is SGHRS and CDR2 is YFSETQ. V was clipped by 2 bases and J by 5 bases; unmatched bases: 7. CDR3 nucleotides: TGCGCCAGCAGCTTTTCTAGCGGGGGGGCCGGGGAGACCCAGTACTTC. It translates to CASSFSSGGAGETQYF. The full variable domain, with the rest looked up from reference TRBV5-1 and TRBJ2-5, is KAGVTQTPRYLIKTRGQQVTLSCSPISGHRSVSWYQQTPGQGLQFLFEYFSETQRNKGNFPGRFSGRQFSNSRSEMNVSTLELGDSALYLCASSFSSGGAGETQYFGPGTRLLVL.

The V gene is TRBV11-2, the J gene TRBJ2-5; D remains ambiguous. Germline assignment: CDR1 SGHAT and CDR2 FQNNGV. The V end was cut by 1 base, the J end by 5 bases, with 2 bases between. The CDR3 has 11 residues. The CDR3 coding sequence is TGTGCCAGCAGCTTAGCGGAGACCCAGTACTTC. Translating gives CASSLAETQYF.

With respect to this clone: Other DNA sequences in this specimen translate into the identical CDR3. The genes are TRBV5-1 and TRBJ2-3, with 8 bases aligning to TRBD2. The CDR3 has 17 residues. V was clipped by 0 bases and J by 5 bases; unmatched bases: 11. CDR1 is SGHRS, CDR2 YFSETQ, per germline. In DNA, the CDR3 is TGCGCCAGCAGCTTGGAGGCTGCGGGGGGTCGTTTAGATACGCAGTATTTT. This translates into CASSLEAAGGRLDTQYF. Full variable domain (remainder filled in from reference TRBV5-1 and TRBJ2-3): KAGVTQTPRYLIKTRGQQVTLSCSPISGHRSVSWYQQTPGQGLQFLFEYFSETQRNKGNFPGRFSGRQFSNSRSEMNVSTLELGDSALYLCASSLEAAGGRLDTQYFGPGTRLTVL.

This clone was recorded a few times. V gene TRBV5-1 combines with J gene TRBJ1-2; 9 bases line up with TRBD1. Germline V CDR1 and CDR2: SGHRS, YFSETQ. The CDR3 consists of 15 residues. Trimming removed 1 base from V and 7 bases from J; junction bases left unmatched: 8. DNA for the CDR3: TGCGCCAGCAGCTTGAGCGGGACAGGGACGTCTGGCTACACCTTC. Amino acids: CASSLSGTGTSGYTF.

The chain recombines TRBV7-2 with TRBJ2-3; D call uncertain. The length of the CDR3 is 12 residues. Germline CDR1 and CDR2: SGHTA and FQGNSA. Trimming stripped 4 bases from V and 2 bases from J, with 4 bases between. The CDR3 bases are TGTGCCAGCAGCTCCTTCACAGATACGCAGTATTTT. Protein: CASSSFTDTQYF.

J is TRBJ2-3 and V is TRBV11-2; a weak D match, TRBD1 (6 bases). This CDR3 comprises 13 residues. Looked up from germline, CDR1 is SGHAT and CDR2 is FQNNGV. Trimming removed 5 bases at V and 11 bases at J, with 17 bases between. The CDR3 loop reads CASSSPGQGQQYF. The DNA for the CDR3 is TGTGCCAGCAGCAGCCCGGGGCAGGGGCAGCAGTATTTT.

The V gene is TRBV4-1, the J gene TRBJ2-5; TRBD2 matches 9 bases. The germline gives CDR1 MGHRA, CDR2 YSYEKL. V trimming: 3 bases; J trimming: 5 bases; junction bases outside the gene matches: 10. This CDR3 comprises 16 residues. CDR3 sequence: CASSHPVRRGGETQYF. CDR3 coding DNA: TGCGCCAGCAGCCACCCGGTTCGGCGGGGGGGCGAGACCCAGTACTTC.

The chain links TRBV10-2 to TRBJ2-3; 9 nucleotides match TRBD2. This CDR3 has 17 residues. After removal of 7 bases from V and 0 bases from J, the junction contained 11 bases not matched to a gene. The V gene's germline CDR1 is WSHSY and CDR2 SAAADI. The CDR3 DNA is TGCGCCAGCACCACGGGACTAGCCGTTTCTAGCACAGATACGCAGTATTTT. It encodes CASTTGLAVSSTDTQYF.

The genes are TRBV28 and TRBJ2-7, with 9 positions matching TRBD1. The CDR3 length is 14 residues. Trimming removed 5 bases from V and 4 bases from J; junction bases left unmatched: 6. The V gene's germline CDR1 is MDHEN and CDR2 SYDVKM. This chain's CDR3 is CASSLDRGGYEQYF. For the CDR3, the DNA is TGTGCCAGCAGTCTAGACAGGGGGGGATACGAGCAGTACTTC.

CDR3 DNA: TGTGCCAGCGGCCGGGACAGCACCTACGAGCAGTACTTC. Residues: CASGRDSTYEQYF. The chain carries TRBV27 and TRBJ2-7, with TRBD1 matching 7 bases. The CDR3 totals 13 residues. V shed 8 bases and J 2 bases; nucleotides not matched to a gene: 6. Per the germline V gene, CDR1 is MNHEY and CDR2 is SMNVEV (reference sequence).

The chain links TRBV5-8 to TRBJ2-2; 10 bases map to TRBD1. After removal of 0 bases from V and 5 bases from J, the junction contained 1 base not matched to a gene. Looked up from germline, CDR1 is SGHTS and CDR2 is YDEGEE. The CDR3 has 15 residues. For the CDR3, the DNA is TGTGCCAGCAGCTTGGGGACAGGGGGGACCGGGGAGCTGTTTTTT. Its translation: CASSLGTGGTGELFF.

The chain carries TRBV6-1 and TRBJ1-2; perhaps TRBD1 as D (5 bases). Germline CDR1 MNHNS, CDR2 SASEGT. The CDR3 consists of 13 residues. The V end was cut by 1 base, the J end by 9 bases, with 12 bases between. CDR3: CASSEGGRPRYTF. The DNA for the CDR3 is TGTGCCAGCAGTGAAGGGGGCAGACCTCGCTACACCTTC.